A single T cell receptor (beta chain) is shown here with its context. No antigen is known for it. The data are from a study of T cell responses to AZD1222 COVID-19 vaccine. Broader study findings: With dominance at 160-218 and 743-854, vaccine-associated CD4 TCRs spanned spike. Clonal diversity may have been underestimated, and the donors were mostly white British, with more females than males.

The CDR3 runs 16 residues. Germline V gene data show CDR1 as SGHVS and CDR2 as FQNEAQ. V was cut by 4 bases and J by 8 bases, with 21 bases left in between. Assay used: immunoSEQ multiplex PCR; TCRdb lists only in-frame clones, some missing. Of just under 75,000 clones in the sample, roughly 75% were seen once. The chain is built from TRBV7-8 and TRBJ2-1; D is possibly TRBD2 (7 bases). The source is an adult who received the AZD1222 COVID-19 vaccine. Specimen: peripheral blood, collected 28 days after the second AZD1222 dose. The CDR3 region is CASSSLLGGDYDEQFF. The CDR3 nucleotides are TGTGCCAGCAGCTCCCTCTTAGGGGGGGATTACGATGAGCAGTTCTTC.